The 10 T cell receptor beta chains below were found in one sample sequenced in a study of blood T cells in healthy people across ages. Through a sample-barcoded 5' primer and a J-beta primer mix, a second PCR was run for roughly 6 to 11 cycles. One entry per CDR3 protein, called by TCRdb with MiXCR from the 5' RACE reads. The table records 450,000 to 650,000 distinct CDR3 sequences, about 25% of them present only once. These same data were also listed under a study on T cells of mothers and their children.

Sequencing was done on a sample of blood. Receptor source: a boy between 10 and 17 years old in good health.

There are a few counts of this clonotype. This chain joins TRBV7-2 and TRBJ2-7; TRBD2 is a possible D gene (5 bases). Germline CDR1 is SGHTA and CDR2 is FQGNSA. Trimming shortened V by 2 bases and J by 4 bases, and 9 bases separated the two germline ends. The CDR3 contains 13 residues. The CDR3 is CASSLNLAYEQYF. The CDR3 DNA sequence: TGTGCCAGCAGCTTAAACCTAGCTTACGAGCAGTACTTC. The full variable domain, with the rest looked up from reference TRBV7-2 and TRBJ2-7, is GAGVSQSPSNKVTEKGKDVELRCDPISGHTALYWYRQSLGQGLEFLIYFQGNSAPDKSGLPSDRFSAERTGGSVSTLTIQRTQQEDSAVYLCASSLNLAYEQYFGPGTRLTVT.

This clonotype was observed a handful of times. This chain links TRBV5-6 with TRBJ1-6; D is unclear. The CDR3 has 16 residues. Germline CDR1 is SGHDT and CDR2 is YYEEEE. V lost 4 bases and J lost 5, with 16 bases in between. The CDR3 DNA is TGTGCCAGCAGCGGGGATAGGACGAGACATAATTCACCCCTCCACTTT. It yields the protein CASSGDRTRHNSPLHF.

This clonotype appeared a few times. The gene calls are TRBV3-1 and TRBJ2-4, with D perhaps matching TRBD1 or TRBD2 (5 bases each). This CDR3 has 14 amino acids. CDR1 LGHDT and CDR2 YNNKEL come from the germline V gene (reference sequence). Trimming took off 2 bases at V and 2 bases at J, with 7 bases between the two ends. The CDR3 protein is CASSQRGTKNIQYF. CDR3 nucleotide sequence: TGTGCCAGCAGCCAACGGGGCACCAAAAACATTCAGTACTTC.

This chain connects TRBV7-6 to TRBJ1-3, with D uncertain. The germline gives CDR1 SGHVS, CDR2 FNYEAQ. The CDR3 totals 15 residues. Trimming took 0 bases from V and 3 from J, leaving 9 bases between them. For the CDR3, the DNA is TGTGCCAGCAGCTTAGCGGAACTGGGTGGAAACACCATATATTTT. This encodes CASSLAELGGNTIYF.

This clonotype has more than one count but fewer than ten. The gene calls are TRBV20-1 and TRBJ2-1; 9 bases line up with TRBD2. Germline V CDR1 and CDR2: DFQATT, SNEGSKA (reference sequence). CDR3 size: 14 residues. V lost 1 base and J lost 10; bases outside the gene matches: 8. DNA for the CDR3: TGCAGTGCTAGAGGCGCGGGGGGGTTCTGGGAGCAGTTCTTC. The encoded protein is CSARGAGGFWEQFF.

This chain joins TRBV28 and TRBJ1-4; no firm D call. The V gene lost 6 bases and the J gene lost 5 bases, with 19 bases spanning the gap. Germline values: CDR1 MDHEN, CDR2 SYDVKM. The CDR3 totals 16 residues. For the CDR3, the DNA is TGTGCCAGCAGACCTGCGGGAAGGAGACGGAATGAAAAACTGTTTTTT. Translated, it gives CASRPAGRRRNEKLFF.

This sequence joins TRBV4-3 and TRBJ2-3; 7 positions match TRBD1. V lost 4 bases to trimming and J lost 1 base; unmatched junction nucleotides: 8. There are 16 residues in the CDR3. The germline V gene has CDR1 LGHNA and CDR2 YSLEER. This CDR3 is CASSRWDRAGTDTQYF. The CDR3 nucleotides read TGCGCCAGCAGCCGCTGGGACAGAGCAGGCACAGATACGCAGTATTTT.

The gene calls are TRBV11-1 and TRBJ2-5, with a weak D call TRBD2 (6 bases). CDR1 SGHAT and CDR2 FQDESV come from the germline V gene (reference sequence). The CDR3 has 13 amino acids. Deletions cut 8 bases from V and 5 bases from J, with 15 bases between. CDR3: CASGEGGLETQYF. The CDR3 DNA sequence: TGTGCCAGCGGTGAAGGAGGGTTGGAGACCCAGTACTTC.

The chain uses TRBV9 and TRBJ2-3; weak D call: TRBD2 (6 bases). Germline values: CDR1 SGDLS, CDR2 YYNGEE. This CDR3 contains 15 residues. Trimming pared 4 bases from V and 6 bases from J, leaving 18 bases between. This chain's CDR3 is CASSPEGTLGDTQYF. In nucleotides, the CDR3 is TGTGCCAGCAGCCCCGAGGGGACTTTGGGGGATACGCAGTATTTT.

A few counts support this clonotype. The chain recombines TRBV7-2 with TRBJ1-4; D call uncertain. In germline, CDR1 is SGHTA, CDR2 FQGNSA. V lost 2 bases and J 8 bases, leaving 18 bases between the germline ends. CDR3 length equals 16 residues. CDR3 bases: TGTGCCAGCAGCTTATGGGCCCGGGGATTCGGGGAAAAACTGTTTTTT. Protein sequence: CASSLWARGFGEKLFF.